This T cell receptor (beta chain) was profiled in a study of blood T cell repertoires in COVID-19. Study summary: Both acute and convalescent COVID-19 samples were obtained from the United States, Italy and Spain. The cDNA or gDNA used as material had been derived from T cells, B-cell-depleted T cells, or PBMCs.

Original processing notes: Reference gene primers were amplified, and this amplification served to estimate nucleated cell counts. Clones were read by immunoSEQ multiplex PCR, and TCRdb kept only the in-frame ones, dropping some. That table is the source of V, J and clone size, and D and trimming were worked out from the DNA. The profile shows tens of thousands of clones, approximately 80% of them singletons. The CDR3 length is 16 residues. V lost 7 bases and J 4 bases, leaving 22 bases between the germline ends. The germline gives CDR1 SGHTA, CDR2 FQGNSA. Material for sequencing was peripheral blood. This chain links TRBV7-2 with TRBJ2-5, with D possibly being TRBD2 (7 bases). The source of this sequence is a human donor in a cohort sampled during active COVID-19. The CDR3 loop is CASTRRGGLVGETQYF. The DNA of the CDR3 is TGTGCCAGCACTAGAAGGGGGGGGTTAGTAGGAGAGACCCAGTACTTC.